This TCR beta chain derives from a study of identifying expanded T cells in peripheral blood. The CDR3 sequence is 13 residues long. V lost 2 bases, J lost 2 bases, and 5 bases lay in between. Germline lookup yields CDR1 MNHEY and CDR2 SVGAGI. Repertoires were generated with immunoSEQ multiplex PCR, while TCRdb's copy carries only in-frame clones and drops some. The table has 70,000 to 95,000 clones, more than 70% seen once; the top ten hold roughly 3.9%. No infections or other immune events were documented during collection. The TCR was taken from a person between 18 and 75 years old in good health. The chain recombines TRBV6-5 with TRBJ2-3; D unclear. The specimen was blood. For the CDR3, the DNA is TGTGCCAGCAGTTACATTTACACAGATACGCAGTATTTT. Translating it yields CASSYIYTDTQYF.